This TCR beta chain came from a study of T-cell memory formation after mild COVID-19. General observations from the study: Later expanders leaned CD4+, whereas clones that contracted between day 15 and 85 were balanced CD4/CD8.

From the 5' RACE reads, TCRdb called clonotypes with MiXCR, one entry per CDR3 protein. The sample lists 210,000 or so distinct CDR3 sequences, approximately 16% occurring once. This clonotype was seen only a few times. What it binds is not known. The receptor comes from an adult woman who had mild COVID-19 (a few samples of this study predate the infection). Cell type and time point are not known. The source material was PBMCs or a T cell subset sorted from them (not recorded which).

In nucleotides, the CDR3 is TGTGCCAGCAGTTCCGGACTACGCACAGATACGCAGTATTTT. It specifies CASSSGLRTDTQYF. V usage is TRBV12-3 or TRBV12-4 and J usage is TRBJ2-3; perhaps TRBD2 as D (6 bases). Trimming cost V 4 bases and J 1 base, with 9 bases left between them. The CDR3 spans 14 residues.